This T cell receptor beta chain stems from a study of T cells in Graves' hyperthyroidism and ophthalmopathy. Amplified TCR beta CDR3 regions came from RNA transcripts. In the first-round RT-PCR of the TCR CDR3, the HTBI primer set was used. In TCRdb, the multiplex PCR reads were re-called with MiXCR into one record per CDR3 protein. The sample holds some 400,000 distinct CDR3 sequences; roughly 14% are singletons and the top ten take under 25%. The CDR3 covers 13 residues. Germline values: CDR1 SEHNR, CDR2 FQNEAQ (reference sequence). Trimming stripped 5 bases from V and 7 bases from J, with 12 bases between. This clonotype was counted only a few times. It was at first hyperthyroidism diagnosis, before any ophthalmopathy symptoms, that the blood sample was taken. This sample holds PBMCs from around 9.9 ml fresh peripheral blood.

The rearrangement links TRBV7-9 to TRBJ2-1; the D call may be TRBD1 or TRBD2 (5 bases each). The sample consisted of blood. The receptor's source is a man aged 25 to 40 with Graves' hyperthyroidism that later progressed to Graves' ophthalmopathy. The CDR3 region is CASSPVGRNEQFF. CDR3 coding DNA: TGTGCCAGCAGCCCAGTGGGACGGAATGAGCAGTTCTTC. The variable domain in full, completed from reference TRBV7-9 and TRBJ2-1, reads DTGVSQNPRHKITKRGQNVTFRCDPISEHNRLYWYRQTLGQGPEFLTYFQNEAQLEKSRLLSDRFSAERPKGSFSTLEIQRTEQGDSAMYLCASSPVGRNEQFFGPGTRLTVL.